These 32 T cell receptor beta chains were all obtained from the same sample, sequenced in a study of blood T cell repertoires in COVID-19. The assay was immunoSEQ multiplex PCR, and TCRdb's table has in-frame clones only and misses some. Of some 350,000 clones in the sample, 85% to 90% were seen once. Sequencing was carried out using PBMCs or T cells enriched from blood (not recorded which). The receptors come from a man aged 18 to 30 who had recovered from COVID-19.

The chain uses TRBV9 and TRBJ1-6; 8 bases match TRBD1. V trimming: 2 bases; J trimming: 7 bases; junction bases outside the gene matches: 2. There are 14 residues in the CDR3. Germline loops: CDR1 SGDLS, CDR2 YYNGEE. CDR3 sequence reads: CASSVRTGNSPLHF. CDR3 coding DNA: TGTGCCAGCAGCGTGAGGACAGGGAATTCACCCCTCCACTTT. The full variable domain, its missing parts supplied by reference TRBV9 and TRBJ1-6, is DSGVTQTPKHLITATGQRVTLRCSPRSGDLSVYWYQQSLDQGLQFLIQYYNGEERAKGNILERFSAQQFPDLHSELNLSSLELGDSALYFCASSVRTGNSPLHFGNGTRLTVT.

V is TRBV15 and J is TRBJ1-1, with a possible D match to TRBD1 (6 bases). Germline-derived CDR1 and CDR2 are LNHNV and YYDKDF (reference sequence). This CDR3 region has 13 residues. Between the trimmed V and J ends, which lost 0 bases and 7 bases, there was a span of 9 bases. CDR3 residues: CATSRDARGEAFF. CDR3 sequence (DNA): TGTGCCACCAGCAGAGATGCCAGGGGTGAAGCTTTCTTT. Together with reference TRBV15 and TRBJ1-1, the CDR3 gives the full variable domain: DAMVIQNPRYQVTQFGKPVTLSCSQTLNHNVMYWYQQKSSQAPKLLFHYYDKDFNNEADTPDNFQSRRPNTSFCFLDIRSPGLGDTAMYLCATSRDARGEAFFGQGTRLTVV.

The J gene is TRBJ1-2, the V gene TRBV5-6, with D unresolved. This CDR3 region has 12 residues. CDR1 is SGHDT and CDR2 is YYEEEE in the germline V gene. Trimming shortened V by 4 bases and J by 6 bases, and 10 bases separated the two germline ends. CDR3 amino acids: CASSVLLDGYTF. CDR3 DNA: TGTGCCAGCAGCGTACTATTAGATGGCTACACCTTC.

J is TRBJ2-3 and V is TRBV5-1; weak D call: TRBD2 (5 bases). V was cut by 4 bases and J by 3 bases, with 12 bases left in between. The CDR3 totals 14 residues. Germline values: CDR1 SGHRS, CDR2 YFSETQ. The CDR3 sequence is CASSAGLRTDTQYF. In DNA, the CDR3 is TGCGCCAGCAGCGCGGGCCTGAGGACAGATACGCAGTATTTT.

V gene TRBV2 combines with J gene TRBJ1-6, with TRBD1 matching 8 bases. The trim removed 6 bases at V and 10 bases at J, leaving 11 bases unmatched. This CDR3 comprises 15 residues. Germline V gene sequence: CDR1 SNHLY, CDR2 FYNNEI. The chain's CDR3 is CASRRDRGYGSPLHF. DNA of the CDR3: TGTGCCAGCAGGCGCGACAGGGGTTATGGATCACCCCTCCACTTT. Full variable domain (rest looked up from reference TRBV2 and TRBJ1-6): EPEVTQTPSHQVTQMGQEVILRCVPISNHLYFYWYRQILGQKVEFLVSFYNNEISEKSEIFDDQFSVERPDGSNFTLKIRSTKLEDSAMYFCASRRDRGYGSPLHFGNGTRLTVT.

The chain is built from TRBV7-9 and TRBJ1-3; D is unclear. There are 17 residues in the CDR3. Germline V CDR1 and CDR2: SEHNR, FQNEAQ (reference sequence). V was trimmed by 2 bases and J by 0 bases, leaving 14 bases between them. The CDR3 DNA sequence: TGTGCCAGCAGCTTATGGGATAGGGAGTTCTCTGGAAACACCATATATTTT. It specifies CASSLWDREFSGNTIYF.

V gene TRBV7-3 combines with J gene TRBJ2-1; 7 bases agree with TRBD2. The CDR3 contains 19 residues. Germline lookup yields CDR1 SGHTA and CDR2 FQGTGA. With 2 bases clipped from V and 5 bases from J, the junction kept 18 bases outside the gene matches. The CDR3 sequence is CASSLFSGWGRAEDNEQFF. The CDR3, as DNA: TGTGCCAGCAGCTTATTCTCTGGTTGGGGGAGGGCTGAGGACAATGAGCAGTTCTTC.

This rearrangement joins TRBV19 to TRBJ2-3; 8 nucleotides line up with TRBD2. Looked up from germline, CDR1 is LNHDA and CDR2 is SQIVND (reference sequence). Germline trimming cut 7 bases from V and 7 bases from J; bases unmatched to any gene: 7. CDR3 size: 13 residues. CDR3 region: CASTPGGANTQYF. The CDR3 nucleotides read TGTGCCAGTACCCCGGGAGGGGCGAATACGCAGTATTTT.

CDR3 in amino acids: CASSEGQTISYEQYF. CDR3 nucleotides: TGTGCCAGCAGTGAAGGACAGACGATCTCCTACGAGCAGTACTTC. V gene TRBV2 combines with J gene TRBJ2-7, with a possible D match to TRBD1 (5 bases). V lost 1 base, J lost 0 bases, and 10 bases lay in between. The germline CDR1 and CDR2 sequences are SNHLY and FYNNEI. This CDR3 spans 15 amino acids.

The rearrangement uses TRBV19 and TRBJ2-7; D unclear. Per the germline V gene, CDR1 is LNHDA and CDR2 is SQIVND (reference sequence). V was cut by 5 bases and J by 3 bases, with 11 bases left in between. This CDR3 is 13 amino acids long. The CDR3 protein is CASSWAPNYEQYF. For the CDR3, the DNA is TGTGCCAGTAGTTGGGCGCCTAACTACGAGCAGTACTTC. Supplemented by reference TRBV19 and TRBJ2-7, the full variable domain reads DGGITQSPKYLFRKEGQNVTLSCEQNLNHDAMYWYRQDPGQGLRLIYYSQIVNDFQKGDIAEGYSVSREKKESFPLTVTSAQKNPTAFYLCASSWAPNYEQYFGPGTRLTVT.

This chain uses TRBV3-1 (or the pseudogene TRBV3-2) with TRBJ2-7; D may be TRBD1 (5 bases). This CDR3 contains 15 residues. Per the germline V gene, CDR1 is LGHDT and CDR2 is YNNKEL (reference sequence). Trimming shortened V by 2 bases and J by 2 bases, and 13 bases separated the two germline ends. The CDR3 is CASSQTPQGPYEQYF. The CDR3 DNA is TGTGCCAGCAGCCAAACACCCCAGGGCCCCTACGAGCAGTACTTC.

This chain joins TRBV30 and TRBJ2-2; 8 bases map to TRBD1. CDR1 is GTSNPN, CDR2 SVGIG, per germline (reference sequence). CDR3 length equals 16 residues. Losses at the gene ends were 3 bases for V and 1 base for J; bases not matched to a gene: 7. The CDR3 coding sequence is TGTGCCTGGAGGCTCAAAGGGACAGGGAACACCGGGGAGCTGTTTTTT. This encodes CAWRLKGTGNTGELFF.

The chain is built from TRBV27 and TRBJ2-1; TRBD2 matches 9 bases. The ends lost 3 bases at V and 9 bases at J; junction bases unmatched: 6. The CDR3 has 14 amino acids. Germline V gene lookup returns CDR1 MNHEY and CDR2 SMNVEV (reference sequence). The CDR3 region is CASSFVVAGVEQFF. DNA for the CDR3: TGTGCCAGCAGTTTCGTGGTAGCGGGAGTTGAGCAGTTCTTC.

This chain links TRBV10-1 with TRBJ2-3; 7 nucleotides agree with TRBD2. V shed 2 bases, J shed 4 bases, and the junction held 3 bases outside the gene matches. Germline loops: CDR1 WNHNN, CDR2 SYGVQD (reference sequence). The CDR3 length is 14 residues. CDR3 protein: CASSEGGVPDTQYF. The DNA of the CDR3 is TGCGCCAGCAGTGAGGGGGGGGTCCCAGATACGCAGTATTTT.

J is TRBJ1-2 and V is TRBV10-2; 7 bases are shared with TRBD1. The CDR3 totals 16 residues. Germline CDR1 is WSHSY and CDR2 is SAAADI. The V gene end was trimmed by 3 bases and the J gene end by 1 base; junction bases not matched to a gene: 8. This CDR3 is CASSDPDRNRNYGYTF. CDR3 bases: TGCGCCAGCAGTGATCCGGACAGGAATCGTAACTATGGCTACACCTTC.

The chain joins TRBV6-5 to TRBJ1-5; D remains ambiguous. V dropped 5 bases and J dropped 4 bases, with 6 bases sitting between them. The germline gives CDR1 MNHEY, CDR2 SVGAGI. This CDR3 comprises 12 residues. This chain's CDR3 is CASSPLNQPQHF. As DNA, the CDR3 is TGTGCCAGCAGTCCCCTTAATCAGCCCCAGCATTTT.

This chain connects TRBV20-1 to TRBJ2-1; 9 bases are a match to TRBD2. J was trimmed by 0 bases and V by 3 bases; bases with no gene match: 6. The CDR3 is made up of 16 amino acids. CDR1 and CDR2 (germline): DFQATT, SNEGSKA (reference sequence). The CDR3 nucleotides read TGCAGTGCTAGTATTGCGCGGGGGGGCTCCTACAATGAGCAGTTCTTC. This gives the protein CSASIARGGSYNEQFF.

The V call is TRBV15, the J call TRBJ1-2; 10 nucleotides agree with TRBD1. The CDR3 runs 17 residues. Germline V CDR1 and CDR2: LNHNV, YYDKDF (reference sequence). V gave up 1 base and J gave up 1 base; unmatched junction bases: 6. The CDR3 DNA sequence: TGTGCCACCAGCAGAGGCGGCGACAGGGGGCTTAACTATGGCTACACCTTC. It specifies CATSRGGDRGLNYGYTF.

The CDR3 is CASSLYATNTEAFF. The CDR3 bases are TGTGCCAGCAGCTTATACGCGACTAACACTGAAGCTTTCTTT. The chain combines TRBV7-2 with TRBJ1-1; D is uncertain. Germline values: CDR1 SGHTA, CDR2 FQGNSA. Trimming took 2 bases from V and 2 from J, leaving 9 bases between them. This CDR3 has 14 amino acids.

V usage is TRBV7-7 and J usage is TRBJ2-1; no reliable D call. This CDR3 contains 14 residues. V lost 5 bases and J lost 2, with 10 bases in between. Per germline, CDR1 SSHAT and CDR2 FNYEAQ (reference sequence). The CDR3 reads CASSPDSTYNEQFF. DNA for the CDR3: TGTGCCAGCAGCCCCGATAGCACCTACAATGAGCAGTTCTTC.

The V call is TRBV27, the J call TRBJ1-6; D is unclear. The CDR3 extends over 14 amino acids. Looked up from germline, CDR1 is MNHEY and CDR2 is SMNVEV (reference sequence). V lost 5 bases to trimming and J lost 0 bases, with 5 bases between them. This CDR3 is CASSTRSYNSPLHF. The DNA for the CDR3 is TGTGCCAGCAGTACGCGCTCCTATAATTCACCCCTCCACTTT.

This clone showed up just a few times. This chain connects TRBV12-3 or TRBV12-4 to TRBJ1-3; no clear D gene. V was shortened by 6 bases and J by 2 bases, with 8 bases between the two germline ends. This CDR3 has 13 amino acids. CDR3 region: CASRRGAGNTIYF. CDR3 sequence (DNA): TGTGCCAGCAGGAGAGGAGCTGGAAACACCATATATTTT.

This CDR3 is CASSRSEGRTSPLHF. CDR3 DNA: TGTGCCAGCAGCCGAAGCGAGGGCAGGACTTCACCCCTCCACTTT. This rearrangement joins TRBV9 to TRBJ1-6; D gene uncertain. Trimming removed 4 bases at V and 9 bases at J, with 17 bases between. The CDR3 sequence is 15 residues long. In germline, CDR1 is SGDLS, CDR2 YYNGEE.

The chain carries TRBV6-5 and TRBJ1-2; TRBD1 aligns across 7 bases. Germline V gene sequence: CDR1 MNHEY, CDR2 SVGAGI. With V trimmed by 6 bases and J by 14 bases, 15 bases remained unmatched. This CDR3 has 13 residues. CDR3: CASSNRGAVSTTF. CDR3 bases: TGTGCCAGCAGCAACAGGGGTGCCGTATCAACTACCTTC.

The rearrangement uses TRBV5-1 and TRBJ2-1; the match to TRBD2 covers 10 bases. The V segment lost 3 bases and the J segment 5 bases; nucleotides outside the gene matches: 14. This CDR3 contains 18 residues. Germline assignment: CDR1 SGHRS and CDR2 YFSETQ. CDR3 sequence reads: CASSSRGLAEGWDNEQFF. CDR3 bases: TGCGCCAGCAGCTCCCGTGGACTAGCGGAGGGGTGGGACAATGAGCAGTTCTTC.

This rearrangement joins TRBV3-1 (or the pseudogene TRBV3-2) to TRBJ1-1; no reliable D call. CDR1 and CDR2 (germline): LGHDT, YNNKEL (reference sequence). This CDR3 contains 15 residues. Deletions cut 1 base from V and 0 bases from J, with 9 bases between. The CDR3 loop is CASSQGVYVNTEAFF. Written as DNA, the CDR3 is TGTGCCAGCAGCCAAGGAGTCTACGTGAACACTGAAGCTTTCTTT.

The CDR3 region has the DNA TGTGCCAGCAGTTTATTAGGGGACATGAACACTGAAGCTTTCTTT. Its translation: CASSLLGDMNTEAFF. The chain employs TRBV27 and TRBJ1-1, with a weak D call TRBD1 (6 bases). Germline V lookup: CDR1 MNHEY, CDR2 SMNVEV (reference sequence). Trimming left V 1 base short and J 0 bases short, with 9 bases between. The CDR3 contains 15 residues.

This chain joins TRBV7-2 and TRBJ2-7, with D uncertain. Trimming shortened V by 1 base and J by 4 bases, and 11 bases separated the two germline ends. The CDR3 length is 14 residues. Looked up from germline, CDR1 is SGHTA and CDR2 is FQGNSA. The CDR3 loop is CASSLVGYTYEQYF. CDR3 nucleotides: TGTGCCAGCAGCTTAGTGGGCTACACATACGAGCAGTACTTC.

The J gene is TRBJ2-7, the V gene TRBV7-2; D remains ambiguous. This CDR3 region has 12 residues. V gave up 1 base and J gave up 4 bases, with 5 bases separating them. Germline values: CDR1 SGHTA, CDR2 FQGNSA. This CDR3 reads CASSLDKYEQYF. The CDR3 DNA is TGTGCCAGCAGCTTAGATAAATACGAGCAGTACTTC.

The chain uses TRBV6-5 and TRBJ1-1, with TRBD1 as a possible D gene (5 bases). Trimming took 6 bases from V and 5 from J, leaving 16 bases between them. This CDR3 has 14 residues. Germline CDR1 is MNHEY and CDR2 is SVGAGI. The CDR3 loop is CASRVGGIGTEAFF. Here the CDR3 DNA reads TGTGCCAGCAGGGTGGGGGGAATTGGAACTGAAGCTTTCTTT.

The rearrangement uses TRBV10-1 and TRBJ1-3; TRBD1 matches 8 bases. Germline CDR1 WNHNN, CDR2 SYGVQD (reference sequence). This CDR3 contains 14 residues. Trimming at V came to 7 bases and at J to 8 bases, leaving 10 bases not matched to a gene. This CDR3 is CASIEDRAGHTIYF. CDR3 sequence (DNA): TGCGCCAGCATCGAGGACAGGGCGGGACACACCATATATTTT.

The chain employs TRBV28 and TRBJ2-1; 10 bases fit TRBD2. The V and J ends lost 5 bases and 14 bases, in that order; junction bases with no gene match: 15. CDR1 is MDHEN and CDR2 is SYDVKM in the germline V gene. The CDR3 loop spans 15 amino acids. CDR3 amino acids: CASSRLSGRADREFF. The DNA for the CDR3 is TGTGCCAGCAGTCGACTGAGCGGGAGGGCCGATAGGGAGTTCTTC.